These 13 T cell receptor beta chains were all obtained from the same sample, sequenced in a study of blood T cell repertoires in COVID-19. The table came from immunoSEQ multiplex PCR; TCRdb's copy has only in-frame clones and leaves some out. The profile shows around 160,000 clones, nearly 80% of them singletons. Sequenced sample: peripheral blood. The receptors derive from a woman of 80 years or more with acute or convalescent COVID-19.

The CDR3 sequence: CASSSPSTDTQYF. The CDR3 nucleotides are TGTGCCAGCAGCTCCCCTAGCACAGATACGCAGTATTTT. The rearrangement uses TRBV5-4 and TRBJ2-3; D unclear. The length of the CDR3 is 13 residues. CDR1 is SGHNT and CDR2 is YYREEE in the germline V gene (reference sequence). Trimming took off 3 bases at V and 0 bases at J, with 5 bases between the two ends.

The rearrangement links TRBV28 to TRBJ1-5; no clear D. Trimming left V 5 bases short and J 9 bases short, with 14 bases between. Germline assignment: CDR1 MDHEN and CDR2 SYDVKM. The CDR3 is 13 amino acids. The CDR3 DNA reads TGTGCCAGCAGTACCGGGAGCGCAGGGCCCCAGCATTTT. Translation: CASSTGSAGPQHF. Full variable domain (missing parts from reference TRBV28 and TRBJ1-5): DVKVTQSSRYLVKRTGEKVFLECVQDMDHENMFWYRQDPGLGLRLIYFSYDVKMKEKGDIPEGYSVSREKKERFSLILESASTNQTSMYLCASSTGSAGPQHFGDGTRLSIL.

The chain is built from TRBV3-1 (or the pseudogene TRBV3-2) and TRBJ1-2; 12 bases map to TRBD1. Germline assignment: CDR1 LGHDT and CDR2 YNNKEL (reference sequence). The CDR3 has 14 residues. V dropped 4 bases and J dropped 7; count of bases not matched to a gene: 4. CDR3 sequence: CASSPRDRGLGYTF. The CDR3 DNA is TGTGCCAGCAGCCCCCGGGACAGGGGGCTTGGCTACACCTTC.

The chain links TRBV27 to TRBJ1-6, with D maybe TRBD1 (5 bases). Trimming took off 6 bases at V and 6 bases at J, with 9 bases between the two ends. Germline V gene data show CDR1 as MNHEY and CDR2 as SMNVEV (reference sequence). This CDR3 comprises 13 residues. CDR3 DNA sequence: TGTGCCAGCAGCCGGGACTCTAATTCACCCCTCCACTTT. Translation gives CASSRDSNSPLHF.

This clone was observed a few times. The chain combines TRBV30 with TRBJ2-7, with 10 bases aligning to TRBD1. This CDR3 is 14 amino acids long. V lost 5 bases and J lost 1; bases outside the gene matches: 5. CDR1 and CDR2 (germline): GTSNPN, SVGIG (reference sequence). This chain's CDR3 is CAWAPGQGSYEQYF. CDR3 in DNA: TGTGCCTGGGCTCCGGGACAGGGGTCCTACGAGCAGTACTTC.

The chain combines TRBV5-1 with TRBJ2-7, with TRBD2 matching over 13 bases. The ends lost 4 bases at V and 2 bases at J; junction bases unmatched: 6. The CDR3 length is 16 residues. The germline gives CDR1 SGHRS, CDR2 YFSETQ. CDR3 nucleotides: TGCGCCAGCAGCACCCGGACTAGCGGGGGTCCCTACGAGCAGTACTTC. Translated: CASSTRTSGGPYEQYF.

This clone appeared a single time. The V call is TRBV7-9, the J call TRBJ1-1, with D possibly TRBD1 on 5 matching bases. The V end lost 9 bases, the J end lost 1 base, and 9 bases lay between the germline ends. The CDR3 is 12 residues long. CDR1 is SEHNR, CDR2 FQNEAQ, per germline (reference sequence). The CDR3 bases are TGTGCCAGTCTTAGGGGGAACACTGAAGCTTTCTTT. This encodes CASLRGNTEAFF.

The chain has TRBV12-3 or TRBV12-4 and TRBJ1-1, with D unresolved. This CDR3 region has 13 residues. V was trimmed by 2 bases and J by 2 bases, leaving 6 bases between them. For the CDR3, the DNA is TGTGCCAGCAGTTTACAGGAAAACACTGAAGCTTTCTTT. It encodes CASSLQENTEAFF.

This rearrangement joins TRBV6-6 to TRBJ1-5; D gene unclear. Germline loops: CDR1 MNHNY, CDR2 SVGAGI (reference sequence). The length of the CDR3 is 14 residues. The germline V and J ends were trimmed by 1 base and 5 bases, with 9 bases remaining between them. CDR3 region: CASSYLREDQPQHF. The CDR3 DNA follows: TGTGCCAGCAGTTACTTAAGGGAGGATCAGCCCCAGCATTTT.

This clone was seen a single time. The genes are TRBV12-5 and TRBJ2-2; no clear D. The CDR3 has 12 amino acids. Germline V gene data show CDR1 as LGHNT and CDR2 as FRNRAP. V was cut by 6 bases and J by 6 bases, with 8 bases left in between. The CDR3 DNA is TGTGCTAGTGGCCAGGCCCCCGGGGAGCTGTTTTTT. As protein: CASGQAPGELFF. The variable domain in full, completed from reference TRBV12-5 and TRBJ2-2, reads DARVTQTPRHKVTEMGQEVTMRCQPILGHNTVFWYRQTMMQGLELLAYFRNRAPLDDSGMPKDRFSAEMPDATLATLKIQPSEPRDSAVYFCASGQAPGELFFGEGSRLTVL.

CDR3 sequence (DNA): TGTGCCAGCGGAGCCATCCGAGCTTTCTTT. Translating gives CASGAIRAFF. The V call is TRBV12-3 or TRBV12-4, the J call TRBJ1-1; the D is unclear. Trimming left V 8 bases short and J 10 bases short, with 11 bases between. CDR3 length: 10 amino acids.

The chain recombines TRBV4-1 with TRBJ2-1; 8 nucleotides match TRBD2. The germline gives CDR1 MGHRA, CDR2 YSYEKL. J gave up 6 bases and V 2 bases, and 6 bases lay outside the gene matches. The CDR3 loop spans 15 amino acids. CDR3 residues: CASSQFPGGRNEQFF. CDR3 nucleotides: TGCGCCAGCAGCCAATTCCCGGGGGGGCGCAATGAGCAGTTCTTC.

The gene calls are TRBV3-1 (or the pseudogene TRBV3-2) and TRBJ1-2; a possible D gene is TRBD1 (6 bases). The germline gives CDR1 LGHDT, CDR2 YNNKEL (reference sequence). V gave up 6 bases and J gave up 4 bases, with 21 bases separating them. The CDR3 length is 16 residues. CDR3 sequence reads: CASSEGGGIRSYGYTF. The CDR3 DNA sequence: TGTGCCAGCAGTGAAGGGGGGGGCATTCGGAGCTATGGCTACACCTTC.